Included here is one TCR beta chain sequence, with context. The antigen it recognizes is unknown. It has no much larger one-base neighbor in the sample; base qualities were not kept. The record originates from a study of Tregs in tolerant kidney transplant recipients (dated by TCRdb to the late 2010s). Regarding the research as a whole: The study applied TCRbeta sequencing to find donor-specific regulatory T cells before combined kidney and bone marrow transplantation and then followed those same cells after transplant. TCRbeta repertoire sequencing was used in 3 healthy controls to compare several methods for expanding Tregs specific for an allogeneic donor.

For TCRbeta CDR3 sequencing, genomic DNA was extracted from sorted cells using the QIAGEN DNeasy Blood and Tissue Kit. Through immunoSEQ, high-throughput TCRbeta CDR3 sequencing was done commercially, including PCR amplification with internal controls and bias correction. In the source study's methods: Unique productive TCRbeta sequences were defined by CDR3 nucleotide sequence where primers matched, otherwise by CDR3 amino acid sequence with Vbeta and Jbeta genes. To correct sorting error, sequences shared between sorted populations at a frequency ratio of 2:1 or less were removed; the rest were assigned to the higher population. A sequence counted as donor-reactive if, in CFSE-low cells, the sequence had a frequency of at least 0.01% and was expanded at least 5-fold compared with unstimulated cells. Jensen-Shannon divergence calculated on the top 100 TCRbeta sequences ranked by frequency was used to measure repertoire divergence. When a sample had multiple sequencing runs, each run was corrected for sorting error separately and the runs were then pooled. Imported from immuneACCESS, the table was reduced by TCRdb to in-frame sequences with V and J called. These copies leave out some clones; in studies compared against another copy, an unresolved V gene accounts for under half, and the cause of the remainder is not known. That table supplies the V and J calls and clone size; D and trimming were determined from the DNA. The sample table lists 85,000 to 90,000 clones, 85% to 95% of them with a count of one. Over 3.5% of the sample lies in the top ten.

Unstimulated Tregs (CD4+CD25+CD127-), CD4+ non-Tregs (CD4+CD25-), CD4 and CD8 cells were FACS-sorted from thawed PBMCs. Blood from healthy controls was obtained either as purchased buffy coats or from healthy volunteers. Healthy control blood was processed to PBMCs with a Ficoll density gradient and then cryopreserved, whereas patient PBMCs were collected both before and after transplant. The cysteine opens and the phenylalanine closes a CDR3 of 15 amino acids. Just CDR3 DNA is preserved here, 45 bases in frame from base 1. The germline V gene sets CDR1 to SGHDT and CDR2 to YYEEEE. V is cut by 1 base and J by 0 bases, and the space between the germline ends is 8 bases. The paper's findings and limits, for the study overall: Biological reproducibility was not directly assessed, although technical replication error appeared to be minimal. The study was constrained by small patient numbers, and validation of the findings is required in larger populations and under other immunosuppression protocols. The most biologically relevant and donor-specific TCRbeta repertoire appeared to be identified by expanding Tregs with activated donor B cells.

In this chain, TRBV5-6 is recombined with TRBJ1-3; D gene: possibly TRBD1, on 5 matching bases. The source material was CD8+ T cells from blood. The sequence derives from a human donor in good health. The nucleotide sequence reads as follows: TGTGCCAGCAGCTTGTGGGGGGGCTCTGGAAACACCATATATTTT. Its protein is CASSLWGGSGNTIYF.